The source of this T cell receptor beta chain is a study of blood T cell repertoires in COVID-19. The V gene's germline CDR1 is SQVTM and CDR2 ANQGSEA. The CDR3 loop spans 12 amino acids. V was shortened by 6 bases and J by 2 bases, with 10 bases between the two germline ends. This clone was seen once. The assay was immunoSEQ multiplex PCR, and TCRdb's table has in-frame clones only and misses some. The sample carries under 200,000 clones, approximately 86% recorded once. This receptor was obtained from a man between 50 and 59 years old with active or convalescent COVID-19. This chain joins TRBV29-1 and TRBJ1-1, with unresolved D. The specimen was peripheral blood. CDR3 residues: CSVDEGNTEAFF. The CDR3 DNA sequence: TGCAGCGTAGACGAGGGCAACACTGAAGCTTTCTTT.